One and the same sample provided the 20 T cell receptor beta chains below, sequenced in a study of vaccination effects on CD4 cells after COVID-19. For these TCRs, the target antigens are not known. Assay used: immunoSEQ multiplex PCR; TCRdb lists only in-frame clones, some missing. The table has tens of thousands of clones, around 68% seen once. In the ViraFEST assay, antigen-specific CD4+ clonotypes were identified by expansion after peptide-pool stimulation. The culture ran for roughly ten days before CD4+ T cells were isolated. Vaccinees lacked prior SARS-CoV-2 infection and tested negative for nucleocapsid antibodies. Sequenced here: CD4+ T cells from PBMCs cultured with SARS-CoV-2 spike peptides, sampled before COVID-19 vaccination. Source of these receptors: a human donor who received a COVID-19 vaccine.

This clone showed up just a few times. The rearrangement links TRBV7-9 to TRBJ1-2, with TRBD1 identical over 7 bases. The germline gives CDR1 SEHNR, CDR2 FQNEAQ (reference sequence). V lost 5 bases, J lost 8 bases, and 17 bases stayed unmatched. The CDR3 consists of 16 residues. This chain's CDR3 is CASSPSTGQGDEGYTF. CDR3 coding DNA: TGTGCCAGCAGCCCCTCGACAGGGCAGGGCGATGAGGGCTACACCTTC. Using reference TRBV7-9 and TRBJ1-2 for the parts outside the CDR3, the full variable domain is DTGVSQNPRHKITKRGQNVTFRCDPISEHNRLYWYRQTLGQGPEFLTYFQNEAQLEKSRLLSDRFSAERPKGSFSTLEIQRTEQGDSAMYLCASSPSTGQGDEGYTFGSGTRLTVV.

In DNA form, the CDR3 reads TGTGCCACCGCCCAGTTTAATGAGCAGTTCTTC. Protein product: CATAQFNEQFF. The rearrangement joins TRBV24-1 to TRBJ2-1; D call uncertain. The V gene's germline CDR1 is KGHDR and CDR2 SFDVKD. The length of the CDR3 is 11 residues. V lost 9 bases to trimming and J lost 7 bases, with 9 bases between them.

The chain carries TRBV2 and TRBJ1-1; D gene uncertain. Germline V gene sequence: CDR1 SNHLY, CDR2 FYNNEI. V gave up 5 bases and J gave up 1 base, with 8 bases separating them. The CDR3 has 13 amino acids. CDR3 in amino acids: CASSLSWNTEAFF. The CDR3 DNA reads TGTGCCAGCAGTTTATCTTGGAACACTGAAGCTTTCTTT.

The rearrangement uses TRBV9 and TRBJ1-2; no firm D call. Germline CDR1 is SGDLS and CDR2 is YYNGEE. The CDR3 has 13 amino acids. V shed 4 bases and J shed 3 bases, with 10 bases lying between them. The CDR3 region is CASSPSSHYGYTF. The CDR3, as DNA: TGTGCCAGCAGCCCATCCAGCCACTATGGCTACACCTTC.

V usage is TRBV9 and J usage is TRBJ2-1; 11 bases line up with TRBD2. Germline CDR1 reads SGDLS; CDR2 reads YYNGEE. J was trimmed by 0 bases and V by 2 bases; bases with no gene match: 13. The CDR3 has 20 amino acids. CDR3: CASSVGLAGLRKSSYNEQFF. The CDR3 bases are TGTGCCAGCAGCGTCGGACTAGCGGGTCTTCGTAAAAGCTCCTACAATGAGCAGTTCTTC. Based on the CDR3 plus reference TRBV9 and TRBJ2-1, the full variable domain is DSGVTQTPKHLITATGQRVTLRCSPRSGDLSVYWYQQSLDQGLQFLIQYYNGEERAKGNILERFSAQQFPDLHSELNLSSLELGDSALYFCASSVGLAGLRKSSYNEQFFGPGTRLTVL.

V usage is TRBV6-5 and J usage is TRBJ1-2; TRBD1 matches 7 bases. Germline loops: CDR1 MNHEY, CDR2 SVGAGI. The CDR3 contains 13 residues. The V segment lost 3 bases and the J segment 8 bases; nucleotides outside the gene matches: 6. CDR3 region: CASSYRQGGGYTF. The CDR3 coding sequence is TGTGCCAGCAGTTATCGACAGGGAGGAGGCTACACCTTC.

The chain is built from TRBV2 and TRBJ1-1; 9 positions match TRBD1. Trimming at V came to 7 bases and at J to 6 bases, leaving 18 bases not matched to a gene. Per germline, CDR1 SNHLY and CDR2 FYNNEI. This CDR3 region has 17 residues. CDR3: CASTLRDRVLSNSEAFF. The CDR3 DNA sequence: TGTGCCAGCACTTTACGGGACAGGGTTTTGAGCAACTCTGAAGCTTTCTTT.

This clone was observed a handful of times. The rearrangement uses TRBV27 and TRBJ1-2; D may be TRBD1 (5 bases). The CDR3 is 13 amino acids. Deletions cut 4 bases from V and 8 bases from J, with 14 bases between. Germline CDR1 and CDR2: MNHEY and SMNVEV (reference sequence). CDR3 coding DNA: TGTGCCAGCAGTTATAGGGGCGAGGGAGGCTACACCTTC. Protein sequence: CASSYRGEGGYTF.

The chain couples TRBV6-2 or TRBV6-3 to TRBJ2-1; no clear D. V lost 2 bases to trimming and J lost 6 bases, with 5 bases between them. The V gene's germline CDR1 is MNHEY and CDR2 SVGEGT. The CDR3 covers 12 residues. CDR3 coding DNA: TGTGCCAGCAGTTACGTTGGCAATGAGCAGTTCTTC. Amino acids: CASSYVGNEQFF.

This rearrangement joins TRBV7-2 to TRBJ1-2; D uncertain. This CDR3 is 15 amino acids long. Germline V lookup: CDR1 SGHTA, CDR2 FQGNSA. Trimming removed 2 bases at V and 0 bases at J, with 10 bases between. The CDR3 loop is CASSLMMNSNYGYTF. The DNA for the CDR3 is TGTGCCAGCAGCTTAATGATGAACTCTAACTATGGCTACACCTTC.

This chain uses TRBV19 with TRBJ1-6; TRBD1 matches 8 bases. With 4 bases clipped from V and 5 bases from J, the junction kept 7 bases outside the gene matches. The CDR3 is 16 residues long. In germline, CDR1 is LNHDA, CDR2 SQIVND (reference sequence). Here the CDR3 DNA reads TGTGCCAGTAGTACCCTTTGGACAGGGCATAATTCACCCCTCCACTTT. It specifies CASSTLWTGHNSPLHF. Based on the CDR3 plus reference TRBV19 and TRBJ1-6, the full variable domain is DGGITQSPKYLFRKEGQNVTLSCEQNLNHDAMYWYRQDPGQGLRLIYYSQIVNDFQKGDIAEGYSVSREKKESFPLTVTSAQKNPTAFYLCASSTLWTGHNSPLHFGNGTRLTVT.

The genes are TRBV4-2 and TRBJ2-5; TRBD2 matches 12 bases. The CDR3 has 16 residues. Trimming at V came to 1 base and at J to 4 bases, leaving 4 bases not matched to a gene. Germline lookup yields CDR1 LGHNA and CDR2 YNFKEQ. The CDR3 region is CASSQGLAGGAETQYF. The CDR3 bases are TGTGCCAGCAGCCAAGGGCTAGCGGGAGGGGCAGAGACCCAGTACTTC.

The chain is built from TRBV19 and TRBJ1-6; TRBD1 matches at 9 bases. CDR1 is LNHDA and CDR2 is SQIVND in the germline V gene (reference sequence). The junction had 10 bases not matched to a gene; V was cut back by 0 bases and J by 10 bases. The CDR3 consists of 17 residues. CDR3 nucleotide sequence: TGTGCCAGTAGTATAGATCCTAGGAACAGGGGGCGGTCACCCCTCCACTTT. Its protein product is CASSIDPRNRGRSPLHF.

The chain carries TRBV29-1 and TRBJ2-5; perhaps TRBD2 as D (6 bases). Germline loops: CDR1 SQVTM, CDR2 ANQGSEA. Deletions cut 4 bases from V and 2 bases from J, with 8 bases between. The CDR3 has 12 residues. The CDR3 reads CSVARGQETQYF. CDR3 DNA: TGCAGCGTTGCGCGGGGACAAGAGACCCAGTACTTC.

The CDR3 DNA is TGTGCCAGCAGTTTATCTGGGGGGACACCGCTAACCTACGAGCAGTACTTC. Encoded protein: CASSLSGGTPLTYEQYF. The rearrangement joins TRBV28 to TRBJ2-7; D assignment may be TRBD1 or TRBD2 (6 bases each). CDR3 length: 17 residues. V was clipped by 1 base and J by 2 bases, with 18 bases between them. Germline-derived CDR1 and CDR2 are MDHEN and SYDVKM.

The chain has TRBV5-6 and TRBJ2-7; D possibly corresponds to TRBD2 (6 bases). From germline, CDR1 is SGHDT and CDR2 YYEEEE. V lost 2 bases and J 9 bases, leaving 18 bases between the germline ends. The CDR3 covers 14 residues. CDR3 sequence: CASSLPSVRGGQYF. The CDR3, as DNA: TGTGCCAGCAGCTTACCCTCCGTGCGGGGCGGGCAGTACTTC.

The chain is built from TRBV28 and TRBJ1-1; D remains ambiguous. The germline V gene encodes CDR1 MDHEN and CDR2 SYDVKM. CDR3 length: 12 amino acids. Trimming pared 7 bases from V and 1 base from J, leaving 7 bases between. CDR3 loop: CASISRNTEAFF. The CDR3 bases are TGTGCCAGCATTAGCAGGAACACTGAAGCTTTCTTT.

The chain couples TRBV5-1 to TRBJ2-1; 10 nucleotides align to TRBD2. The CDR3 contains 17 residues. V shed 4 bases and J 5 bases; nucleotides not matched to a gene: 12. Germline V lookup: CDR1 SGHRS, CDR2 YFSETQ. CDR3 sequence reads: CASSPSMTSGPNNEQFF. CDR3 sequence (DNA): TGCGCCAGCAGCCCGAGTATGACTAGCGGGCCCAACAATGAGCAGTTCTTC.

The rearrangement joins TRBV4-3 to TRBJ1-4, with TRBD1 matching over 11 bases. The CDR3 loop spans 16 amino acids. With V trimmed by 3 bases and J by 9 bases, 9 bases remained unmatched. Looked up from germline, CDR1 is LGHNA and CDR2 is YSLEER. The CDR3 reads CASSQGLGQGGKKLFF. CDR3 nucleotides: TGCGCCAGCAGCCAGGGATTGGGACAGGGGGGGAAAAAACTGTTTTTT.

This sequence joins TRBV6-2 or TRBV6-3 and TRBJ2-3; D remains unclear. Trimming removed 5 bases from V and 2 bases from J, with 2 bases in between. Looked up from germline, CDR1 is MNHEY and CDR2 is SVGEGT. This CDR3 has 11 amino acids. The CDR3 DNA is TGTGCCAGCAGTAACACAGATACGCAGTATTTT. It specifies CASSNTDTQYF.